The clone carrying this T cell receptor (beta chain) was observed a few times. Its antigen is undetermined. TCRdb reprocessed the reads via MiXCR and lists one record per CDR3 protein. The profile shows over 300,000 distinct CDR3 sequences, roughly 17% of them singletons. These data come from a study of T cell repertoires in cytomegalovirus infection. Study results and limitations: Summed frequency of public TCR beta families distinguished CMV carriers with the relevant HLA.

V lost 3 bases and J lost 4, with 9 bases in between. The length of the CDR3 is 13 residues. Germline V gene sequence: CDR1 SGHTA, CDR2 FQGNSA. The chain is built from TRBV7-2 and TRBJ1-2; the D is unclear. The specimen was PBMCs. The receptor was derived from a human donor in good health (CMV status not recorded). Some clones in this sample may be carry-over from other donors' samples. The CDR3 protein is CASSLFSSYGYTF. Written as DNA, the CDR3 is TGTGCCAGCAGCTTGTTCTCTTCCTATGGCTACACCTTC.